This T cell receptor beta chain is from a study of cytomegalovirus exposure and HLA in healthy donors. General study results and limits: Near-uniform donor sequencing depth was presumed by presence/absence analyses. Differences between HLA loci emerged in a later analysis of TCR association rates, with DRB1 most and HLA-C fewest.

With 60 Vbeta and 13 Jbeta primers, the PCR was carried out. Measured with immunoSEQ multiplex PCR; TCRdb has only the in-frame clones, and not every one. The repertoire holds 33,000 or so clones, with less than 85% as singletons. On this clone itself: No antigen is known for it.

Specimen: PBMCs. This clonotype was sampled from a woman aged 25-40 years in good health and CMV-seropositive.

The CDR3 nucleotides read TGTGCCTCCAGGGGGGCGGGGCGGGAGACCCAGTACTTC. This encodes CASRGAGRETQYF. The chain links TRBV10-3 to TRBJ2-5; possibly TRBD1 for D (7 bases). The CDR3 loop spans 13 amino acids. Germline-derived CDR1 and CDR2 are ENHRY and SYGVKD. Trimming cost V 11 bases and J 5 bases, with 18 bases left between them.